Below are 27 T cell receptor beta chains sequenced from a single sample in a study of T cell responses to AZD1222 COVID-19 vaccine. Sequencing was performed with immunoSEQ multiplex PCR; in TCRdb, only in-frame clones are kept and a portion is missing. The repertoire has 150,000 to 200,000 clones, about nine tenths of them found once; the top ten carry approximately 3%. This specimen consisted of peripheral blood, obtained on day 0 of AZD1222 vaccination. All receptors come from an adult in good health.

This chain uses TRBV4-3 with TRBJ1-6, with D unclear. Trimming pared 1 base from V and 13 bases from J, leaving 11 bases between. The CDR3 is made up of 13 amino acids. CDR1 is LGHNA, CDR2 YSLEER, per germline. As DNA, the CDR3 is TGCGCCAGCAGCCAAGCGAAGCGTTCTCCCCTCCACTTT. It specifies CASSQAKRSPLHF.

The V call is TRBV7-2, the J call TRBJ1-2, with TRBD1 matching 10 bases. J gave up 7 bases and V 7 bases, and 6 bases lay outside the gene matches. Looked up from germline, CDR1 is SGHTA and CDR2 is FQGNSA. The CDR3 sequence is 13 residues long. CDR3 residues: CASKLDRGAGYTF. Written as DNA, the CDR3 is TGTGCCAGCAAACTGGACAGGGGGGCTGGCTACACCTTC.

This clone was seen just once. In nucleotides, the CDR3 is TGCGCCAGCCAGTCCCGGGACGGCAGCTCCTACAATGAGCAGTTCTTC. Translated: CASQSRDGSSYNEQFF. This chain joins TRBV5-1 and TRBJ2-1, with D possibly called TRBD1 or TRBD2 (5 bases each). V dropped 7 bases and J dropped 0 bases, with 17 bases sitting between them. The germline V gene encodes CDR1 SGHRS and CDR2 YFSETQ. This CDR3 comprises 16 residues.

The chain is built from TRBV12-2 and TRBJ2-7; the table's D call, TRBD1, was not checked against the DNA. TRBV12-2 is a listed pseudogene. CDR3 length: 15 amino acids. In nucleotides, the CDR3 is TGTGCAAGTCGCTCCCAGGGGGCGCGGTTCAGTGGGCAGTACTTC. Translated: CASRSQGARFSGQYF.

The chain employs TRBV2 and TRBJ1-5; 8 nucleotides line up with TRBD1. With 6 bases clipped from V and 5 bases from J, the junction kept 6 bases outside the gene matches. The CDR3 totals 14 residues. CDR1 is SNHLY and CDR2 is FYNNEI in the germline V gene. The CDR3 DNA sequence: TGTGCCAGCAGGGCCGGACAGGGATATCAGCCCCAGCATTTT. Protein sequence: CASRAGQGYQPQHF.

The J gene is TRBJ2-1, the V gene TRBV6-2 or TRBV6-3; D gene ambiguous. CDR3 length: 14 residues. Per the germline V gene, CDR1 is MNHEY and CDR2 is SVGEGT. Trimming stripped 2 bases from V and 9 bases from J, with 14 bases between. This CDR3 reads CASSYVGSASEQFF. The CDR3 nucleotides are TGTGCCAGCAGTTACGTTGGGTCCGCTTCTGAGCAGTTCTTC.

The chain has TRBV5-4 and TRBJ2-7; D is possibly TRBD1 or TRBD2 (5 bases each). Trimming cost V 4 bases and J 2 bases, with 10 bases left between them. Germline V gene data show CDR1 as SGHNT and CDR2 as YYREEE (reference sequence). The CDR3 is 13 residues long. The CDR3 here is CASSEGSAYEQYF. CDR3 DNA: TGTGCCAGCAGCGAGGGGTCCGCCTACGAGCAGTACTTC.

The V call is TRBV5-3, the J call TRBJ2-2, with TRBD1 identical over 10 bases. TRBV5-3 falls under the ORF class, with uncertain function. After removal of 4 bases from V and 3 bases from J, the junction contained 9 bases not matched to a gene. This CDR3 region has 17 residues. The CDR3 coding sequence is TGTGCCAGAAGCAAAATGACAGGGGGCGAGGACACCGGGGAGCTGTTTTTT. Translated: CARSKMTGGEDTGELFF.

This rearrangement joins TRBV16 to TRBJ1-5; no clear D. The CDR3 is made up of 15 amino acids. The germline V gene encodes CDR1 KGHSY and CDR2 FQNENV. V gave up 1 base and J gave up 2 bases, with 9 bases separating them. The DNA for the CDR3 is TGTGCCAGCAGCCAATTAGGAGTAGGCAATCAGCCCCAGCATTTT. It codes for CASSQLGVGNQPQHF.

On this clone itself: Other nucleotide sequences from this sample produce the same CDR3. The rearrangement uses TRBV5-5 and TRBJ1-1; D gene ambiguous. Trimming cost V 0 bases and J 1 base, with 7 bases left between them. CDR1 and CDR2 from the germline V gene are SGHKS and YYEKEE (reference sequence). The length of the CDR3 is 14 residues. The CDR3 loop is CASSLGTANTEAFF. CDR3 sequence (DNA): TGTGCCAGCAGCTTGGGTACGGCGAACACTGAAGCTTTCTTT.

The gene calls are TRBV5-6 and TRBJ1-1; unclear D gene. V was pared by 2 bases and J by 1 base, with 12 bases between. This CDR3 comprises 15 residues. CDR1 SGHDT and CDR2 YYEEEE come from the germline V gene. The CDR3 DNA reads TGTGCCAGCAGCTTTCTAGGTCCGGGGAACACTGAAGCTTTCTTT. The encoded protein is CASSFLGPGNTEAFF.

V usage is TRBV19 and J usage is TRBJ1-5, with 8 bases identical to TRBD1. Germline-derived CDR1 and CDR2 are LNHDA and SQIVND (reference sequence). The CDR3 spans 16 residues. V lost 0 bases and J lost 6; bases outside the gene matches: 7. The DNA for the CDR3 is TGTGCCAGTAGTATAGAGAGCAGGGGGCGCGTTCAGCCCCAGCATTTT. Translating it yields CASSIESRGRVQPQHF.

CDR3 protein: CASREQGCEQYF. Here the CDR3 DNA reads TGTGCCAGCAGGGAACAGGGATGCGAGCAGTACTTC. J is TRBJ2-7 and V is TRBV3-1 (or the pseudogene TRBV3-2); possibly TRBD1 for D (6 bases). CDR1 and CDR2 from the germline V gene are LGHDT and YNNKEL (reference sequence). The V end lost 6 bases, the J end lost 6 bases, and 12 bases lay between the germline ends. The length of the CDR3 is 12 residues.

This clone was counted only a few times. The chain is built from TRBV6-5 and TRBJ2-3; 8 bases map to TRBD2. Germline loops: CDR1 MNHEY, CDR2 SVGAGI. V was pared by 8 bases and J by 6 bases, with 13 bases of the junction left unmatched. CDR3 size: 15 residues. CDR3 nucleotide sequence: TGTGCCAGCTCTCAAGGCGGGGGGCCTGTGGATACGCAGTATTTT. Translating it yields CASSQGGGPVDTQYF.

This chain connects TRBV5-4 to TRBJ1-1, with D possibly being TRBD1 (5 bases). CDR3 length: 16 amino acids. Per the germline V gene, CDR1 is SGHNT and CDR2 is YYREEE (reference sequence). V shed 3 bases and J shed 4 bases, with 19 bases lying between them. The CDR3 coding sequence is TGTGCCAGCAGCTGGGAGGGAGGGCGGAGGGGCACTGAAGCTTTCTTT. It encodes CASSWEGGRRGTEAFF. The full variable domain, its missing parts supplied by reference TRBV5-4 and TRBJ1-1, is ETGVTQSPTHLIKTRGQQVTLRCSSQSGHNTVSWYQQALGQGPQFIFQYYREEENGRGNFPPRFSGLQFPNYSSELNVNALELDDSALYLCASSWEGGRRGTEAFFGQGTRLTVV.

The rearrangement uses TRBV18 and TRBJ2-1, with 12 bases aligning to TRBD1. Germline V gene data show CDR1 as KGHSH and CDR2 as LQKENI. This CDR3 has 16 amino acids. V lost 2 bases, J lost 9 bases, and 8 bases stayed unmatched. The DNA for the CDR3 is TGTGCCAGCTCACCAACCGGGACAGGGGGCGCGGGTGAGCAGTTCTTC. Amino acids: CASSPTGTGGAGEQFF.

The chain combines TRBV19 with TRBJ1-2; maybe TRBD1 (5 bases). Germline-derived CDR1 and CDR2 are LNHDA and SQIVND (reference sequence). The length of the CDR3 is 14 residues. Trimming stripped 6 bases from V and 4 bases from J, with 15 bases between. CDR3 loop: CASSGRGPPYGYTF. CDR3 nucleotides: TGTGCCAGTAGCGGGCGGGGACCCCCCTATGGCTACACCTTC. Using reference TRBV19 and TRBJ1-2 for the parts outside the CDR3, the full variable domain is DGGITQSPKYLFRKEGQNVTLSCEQNLNHDAMYWYRQDPGQGLRLIYYSQIVNDFQKGDIAEGYSVSREKKESFPLTVTSAQKNPTAFYLCASSGRGPPYGYTFGSGTRLTVV.

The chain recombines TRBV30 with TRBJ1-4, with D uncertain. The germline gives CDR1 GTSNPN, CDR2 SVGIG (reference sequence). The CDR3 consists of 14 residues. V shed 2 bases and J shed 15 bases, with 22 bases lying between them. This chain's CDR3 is CAWSRATDRGALFF. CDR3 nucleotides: TGTGCCTGGAGTAGAGCTACCGATCGAGGAGCTTTGTTTTTT.

The CDR3 is CASSKLAGGTETQYF. DNA of the CDR3: TGTGCCAGCAGCAAACTAGCGGGGGGGACGGAGACCCAGTACTTC. J is TRBJ2-5 and V is TRBV7-2; 13 nucleotides align to TRBD2. CDR1 is SGHTA and CDR2 is FQGNSA in the germline V gene. This CDR3 spans 15 amino acids. The trim removed 5 bases at V and 5 bases at J, leaving 5 bases unmatched.

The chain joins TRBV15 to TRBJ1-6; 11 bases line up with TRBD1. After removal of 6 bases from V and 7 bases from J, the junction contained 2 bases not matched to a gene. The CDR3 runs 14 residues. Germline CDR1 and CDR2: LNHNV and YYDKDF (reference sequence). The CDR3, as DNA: TGTGCCACCAGGCGGGACAGGGGGAATTCACCCCTCCACTTT. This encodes CATRRDRGNSPLHF.

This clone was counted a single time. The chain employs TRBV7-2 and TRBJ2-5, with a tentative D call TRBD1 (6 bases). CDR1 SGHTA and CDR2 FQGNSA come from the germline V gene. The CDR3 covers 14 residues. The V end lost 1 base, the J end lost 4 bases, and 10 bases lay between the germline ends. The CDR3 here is CASSLGNRVETQYF. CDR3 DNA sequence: TGTGCCAGCAGCTTAGGTAACAGGGTAGAGACCCAGTACTTC.

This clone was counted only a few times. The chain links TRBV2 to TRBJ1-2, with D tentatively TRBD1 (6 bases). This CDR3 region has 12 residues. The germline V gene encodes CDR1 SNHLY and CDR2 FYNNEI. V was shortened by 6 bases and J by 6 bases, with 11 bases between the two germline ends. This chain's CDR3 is CASSETGDGYTF. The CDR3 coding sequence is TGTGCCAGCAGCGAGACAGGAGATGGCTACACCTTC.

CDR3 sequence reads: CASSQDCVQAYNYGYTF. The CDR3 DNA sequence: TGCGCCAGCAGTCAAGATTGCGTCCAGGCTTATAACTATGGCTACACCTTC. The chain joins TRBV23-1 to TRBJ1-2; D gene ambiguous. TRBV23-1 is an ORF, with its function uncertain. The CDR3 length is 17 residues. V was clipped by 2 bases and J by 1 base, with 17 bases between them.

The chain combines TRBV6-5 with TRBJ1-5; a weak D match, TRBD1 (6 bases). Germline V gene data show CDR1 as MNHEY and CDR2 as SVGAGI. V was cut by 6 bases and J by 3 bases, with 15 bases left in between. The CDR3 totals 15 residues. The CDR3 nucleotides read TGTGCCAGCAGGACACTCACAGGGCCCAATCAGCCCCAGCATTTT. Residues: CASRTLTGPNQPQHF.

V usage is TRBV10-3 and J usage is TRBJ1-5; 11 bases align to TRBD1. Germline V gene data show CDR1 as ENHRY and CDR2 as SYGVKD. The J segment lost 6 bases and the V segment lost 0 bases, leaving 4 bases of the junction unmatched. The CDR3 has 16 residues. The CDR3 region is CAISESGQGAGQPQHF. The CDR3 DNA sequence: TGTGCCATCAGTGAGTCAGGACAGGGGGCAGGTCAGCCCCAGCATTTT.

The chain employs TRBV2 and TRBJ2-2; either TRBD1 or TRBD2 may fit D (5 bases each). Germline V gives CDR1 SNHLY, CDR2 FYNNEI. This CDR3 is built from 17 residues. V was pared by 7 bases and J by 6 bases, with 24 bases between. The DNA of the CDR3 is TGTGCCAGCAACCAGGGACGCCTGTCCCTGGTTCCCGGGGAGCTGTTTTTT. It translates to CASNQGRLSLVPGELFF.

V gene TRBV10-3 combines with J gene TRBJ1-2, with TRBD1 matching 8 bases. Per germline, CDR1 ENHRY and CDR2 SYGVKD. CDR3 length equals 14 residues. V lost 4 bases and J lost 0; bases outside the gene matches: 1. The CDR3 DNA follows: TGTGCCATCAGTGGGACAGGGACTAACTATGGCTACACCTTC. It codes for CAISGTGTNYGYTF.